Each of the 21 T cell receptor beta chains below was sequenced from the same sample in a study of spatial heterogeneity in lung cancer. Broader study findings: The study found that expanded intratumoral alpha and beta TCR counts tracked tumor mutation counts.

Their recognized antigens are unknown. The sample's time point: sample taken at primary tumor resection. TCRdb independently ran MiXCR on the 5' RACE reads; one entry per CDR3 protein. The data show about 9,800 distinct CDR3 sequences, 5.5% to 7% seen once. Sample: lung tumor tissue, taken at surgery. The receptors derive from a male donor with early-stage non-small cell lung cancer.

This clonotype has at least ten counts. The library was prepared for alpha chains; this beta chain is a stray read, so its frequency means little. V and J are TRBV4-1 and TRBJ2-5; 12 bases match TRBD2. This CDR3 comprises 17 residues. Germline CDR1 is MGHRA and CDR2 is YSYEKL. The V gene end was trimmed by 0 bases and the J gene end by 4 bases; junction bases not matched to a gene: 6. CDR3 in amino acids: CASSQELAGGPRETQYF. CDR3 in DNA: TGCGCCAGCAGCCAAGAGCTAGCGGGAGGGCCAAGAGAGACCCAGTACTTC.

Many counts were recorded for this clonotype. This beta chain appears as a stray read in a library generated for alpha chains; its size is not informative. CDR3 region: CSARLAGGLGETQYF. DNA for the CDR3: TGCAGTGCCCGACTAGCGGGGGGCCTAGGAGAGACCCAGTACTTC. The rearrangement joins TRBV20-1 to TRBJ2-5; TRBD2 matches at 13 bases. Trimming at V came to 6 bases and at J to 4 bases, leaving 8 bases not matched to a gene. CDR1 and CDR2 from the germline V gene are DFQATT and SNEGSKA (reference sequence). The CDR3 extends over 15 amino acids.

This clonotype was seen repeatedly, ten times or more. This beta chain was picked up by a library intended for alpha chains and is off target, so its count carries little meaning. The chain employs TRBV27 and TRBJ2-1, with TRBD1 as a possible D gene (5 bases). The CDR3 runs to 16 residues. With 5 bases removed from V and 0 bases from J, the gap between germline ends came to 14 bases. The germline gives CDR1 MNHEY, CDR2 SMNVEV (reference sequence). CDR3 DNA sequence: TGTGCCAGCAGTACACTACAGGCCAGCTCCTACAATGAGCAGTTCTTC. Residues: CASSTLQASSYNEQFF.

This clonotype was seen many times. This beta chain is an unintended read in a library built for alpha chains; its size means little. The J gene is TRBJ2-6, the V gene TRBV20-1; tentatively, D is TRBD1 (6 bases). The CDR3 is 16 residues long. CDR1 DFQATT and CDR2 SNEGSKA come from the germline V gene (reference sequence). V lost 3 bases and J lost 4, with 16 bases in between. CDR3 coding DNA: TGCAGTGCTAGGGGTACAGGGAACCCGGGGGCCAACGTCCTGACTTTC. Protein sequence: CSARGTGNPGANVLTF.

This clonotype was found many times. As an off-target read in a library built for alpha chains, this beta chain has a frequency of little significance. The V call is TRBV4-2, the J call TRBJ2-4, with TRBD2 identical over 9 bases. J lost 0 bases, V lost 4 bases, and 7 bases had no gene match. In germline, CDR1 is LGHNA, CDR2 YNFKEQ. The CDR3 has 17 residues. The CDR3 DNA reads TGTGCCAGCAGCCCCCGACTAGCGGTTCCAGCCAAAAACATTCAGTACTTC. Translation: CASSPRLAVPAKNIQYF.

This clonotype was recorded at least ten times. In a library made to pick up alpha chains, this beta chain is a stray read with a size that means little. The chain recombines TRBV7-2 with TRBJ2-5, with a possible D match to TRBD1 (6 bases). This CDR3 has 13 residues. V lost 6 bases and J 5 bases, leaving 13 bases between the germline ends. Germline CDR1 and CDR2: SGHTA and FQGNSA. The CDR3 DNA reads as TGTGCCAGCAGTCCAGGGGTTACGGAGACCCAGTACTTC. Residues: CASSPGVTETQYF.

This clonotype was detected many times. Within a library made for alpha chains, this beta chain is off target, and its count is uninformative. The chain has TRBV3-1 and TRBJ1-6; unclear D gene. Trimming took 3 bases from V and 7 from J, leaving 7 bases between them. The CDR3 is 13 amino acids. Looked up from germline, CDR1 is LGHDT and CDR2 is YNNKEL (reference sequence). CDR3 nucleotides: TGTGCCAGCAGCCATGACTCGAATTCACCCCTCCACTTT. This sequence encodes CASSHDSNSPLHF. Looking up the rest from reference TRBV3-1 and TRBJ1-6 gives the full variable domain: DTAVSQTPKYLVTQMGNDKSIKCEQNLGHDTMYWYKQDSKKFLKIMFSYNNKELIINETVPNRFSPKSPDKAHLNLHINSLELGDSAVYFCASSHDSNSPLHFGNGTRLTVT.

Of note for this clonotype: Since it is a stray read in a library aimed at alpha chains, this beta chain has a size that is not meaningful. The rearrangement links TRBV5-6 to TRBJ2-5, with TRBD1 matching 9 bases. Unmatched junction bases numbered 4, after V lost 3 bases and J lost 4 bases. This CDR3 has 14 amino acids. Germline V gives CDR1 SGHDT, CDR2 YYEEEE. CDR3 in DNA: TGTGCCAGCAGCTGGCCGACAGGGGGAGAGACCCAGTACTTC. This gives the protein CASSWPTGGETQYF.

This clonotype appeared many times. This beta chain was picked up by a library intended for alpha chains and is off target, so its count carries little meaning. The chain recombines TRBV10-2 with TRBJ1-5, with a weak D call TRBD1 (6 bases). Germline CDR1 and CDR2: WSHSY and SAAADI. V shed 10 bases and J shed 12 bases, with 16 bases lying between them. The CDR3 is made up of 11 amino acids. CDR3 residues: CATLEQGRQHF. The CDR3 DNA sequence: TGCGCCACCCTCGAGCAGGGGCGCCAGCATTTT.

This clonotype showed up many times. For a library built for alpha chains, this beta chain is a stray read; little rests on its size. V usage is TRBV10-3 and J usage is TRBJ1-6; perhaps TRBD1 as D (6 bases). Germline-derived CDR1 and CDR2 are ENHRY and SYGVKD. V was clipped by 6 bases and J by 5 bases, with 14 bases between them. CDR3 length: 15 amino acids. CDR3 protein: CAISDRQGNNSPLHF. CDR3 sequence (DNA): TGTGCCATCAGCGACCGCCAGGGGAATAATTCACCCCTCCACTTT.

On this clonotype itself: This could be a read error, since a much larger clone is one nucleotide away. A library made for alpha chains picked up this beta chain off target, so its size means little. The chain couples TRBV11-1 to TRBJ1-2; 7 bases agree with TRBD1. Germline V gene data show CDR1 as SGHAT and CDR2 as FQDESV (reference sequence). The CDR3 extends over 15 amino acids. CDR3 amino acids: CVSSSRQGANYGYTF. CDR3 DNA sequence: TGTGTCAGCAGCTCTCGACAGGGAGCTAACTATGGCTACACCTTC.

This clonotype was counted many times. This beta chain slipped into a library made for alpha chains as a stray read, so its size is not meaningful. V is TRBV11-3 and J is TRBJ2-1; TRBD2 is a possible D gene (6 bases). The V gene lost 4 bases and the J gene lost 11 bases, with 12 bases spanning the gap. In germline, CDR1 is SGHNT, CDR2 YENEEA. The CDR3 has 12 residues. The CDR3 DNA follows: TGTGCCAGCAGCTCGCTGGGGACTCAGCAGTTCTTC. It codes for CASSSLGTQQFF.

There are many counts of this clonotype. This beta chain is an unintended read in a library built for alpha chains; its size means little. This chain joins TRBV11-2 and TRBJ1-4, with TRBD1 matching 7 bases. After removal of 4 bases from V and 4 bases from J, the junction contained 3 bases not matched to a gene. This CDR3 is 14 amino acids long. Germline V gene sequence: CDR1 SGHAT, CDR2 FQNNGV. This CDR3 reads CASSSGQINEKLFF. For the CDR3, the DNA is TGTGCCAGCAGCTCGGGACAGATTAATGAAAAACTGTTTTTT. The full variable domain, completed using reference TRBV11-2 and TRBJ1-4, is EAGVAQSPRYKIIEKRQSVAFWCNPISGHATLYWYQQILGQGPKLLIQFQNNGVVDDSQLPKDRFSAERLKGVDSTLKIQPAKLEDSAVYLCASSSGQINEKLFFGSGTQLSVL.

On this clonotype: Since the library was made to target alpha chains, this beta chain is a stray read and its abundance is not meaningful. This chain joins TRBV7-9 and TRBJ2-2; weak D call: TRBD2 (6 bases). This CDR3 spans 16 amino acids. The ends were cut back, 5 bases at V and 5 bases at J, with 18 bases in the middle. Germline V gives CDR1 SEHNR, CDR2 FQNEAQ (reference sequence). CDR3 nucleotide sequence: TGTGCCAGCAGCCAAACTAGCCCCAGAGGAACCGGGGAGCTGTTTTTT. Amino acid sequence: CASSQTSPRGTGELFF.

In this sample, this clonotype is medium-sized. The library was built for alpha chains, so this beta chain is an off-target read and its size means little. The chain links TRBV2 to TRBJ2-1, with 10 positions matching TRBD2. The V and J ends lost 0 bases and 7 bases, in that order; junction bases with no gene match: 6. Germline V gives CDR1 SNHLY, CDR2 FYNNEI. This CDR3 is 16 amino acids long. The CDR3 sequence is CASSEALSGRANEQFF. The CDR3 DNA sequence: TGTGCCAGCAGTGAAGCGCTCAGCGGGAGGGCAAATGAGCAGTTCTTC.

At least ten counts were recorded for this clonotype. As an off-target read in a library built for alpha chains, this beta chain has a frequency of little significance. The CDR3 region is CASSPRPIDNEKLFF. The CDR3 nucleotides read TGTGCCAGCAGCCCCCGACCAATCGATAATGAAAAACTGTTTTTT. V and J are TRBV7-6 and TRBJ1-4; unclear D gene. The V end was cut by 5 bases, the J end by 4 bases, with 14 bases between. Germline V gene lookup returns CDR1 SGHVS and CDR2 FNYEAQ. The CDR3 runs to 15 residues.

This clonotype has at least ten counts. Since it is a stray read in a library aimed at alpha chains, this beta chain has a size that is not meaningful. The chain is built from TRBV24-1 and TRBJ2-1; either TRBD1 or TRBD2 may supply D (8 bases each). Germline V lookup: CDR1 KGHDR, CDR2 SFDVKD. The V end was cut by 2 bases, the J end by 8 bases, with 21 bases between. The CDR3 consists of 17 residues. The CDR3 nucleotides are TGTGCCACCAGTGATTCAAGGCTAGCGGGCAGGGGGCATGAGCAGTTCTTC. The encoded protein is CATSDSRLAGRGHEQFF.

This clonotype was counted ten times or more. Since the library was made to target alpha chains, this beta chain is a stray read and its abundance is not meaningful. CDR3 nucleotide sequence: TGTGCCAGCAGTTTCACCGGACAGGGGTTAAATGAGCAGTTCTTC. Protein sequence: CASSFTGQGLNEQFF. The chain joins TRBV28 to TRBJ2-1, with 9 bases lining up with TRBD1. The CDR3 loop spans 15 amino acids. The V and J ends lost 3 bases and 7 bases, in that order; junction bases with no gene match: 7. Per the germline V gene, CDR1 is MDHEN and CDR2 is SYDVKM.

This clonotype was recorded at least ten times. Since the library was made to target alpha chains, this beta chain is a stray read and its abundance is not meaningful. The chain carries TRBV20-1 and TRBJ1-1; 7 nucleotides line up with TRBD1. The trim removed 5 bases at V and 1 base at J, leaving 7 bases unmatched. This CDR3 spans 14 amino acids. From germline, CDR1 is DFQATT and CDR2 SNEGSKA (reference sequence). Here the CDR3 reads CSAAEGAKNTEAFF. The CDR3 DNA reads as TGCAGTGCTGCAGAGGGGGCAAAGAACACTGAAGCTTTCTTT.

Notes on this clonotype: The size of this beta chain means little, since it is a stray read in a library made for alpha chains. The chain carries TRBV7-2 and TRBJ2-3; tentative D call: TRBD2 (6 bases). This CDR3 region has 16 residues. Germline lookup yields CDR1 SGHTA and CDR2 FQGNSA. V was clipped by 2 bases and J by 3 bases, with 15 bases between them. In nucleotides, the CDR3 is TGTGCCAGCAGCTTACTCCCGGGACTCAATACAGATACGCAGTATTTT. Protein: CASSLLPGLNTDTQYF.

This clonotype is medium-sized within its sample. A library made for alpha chains picked up this beta chain off target, so its size means little. This chain joins TRBV7-2 and TRBJ2-5; D could derive from TRBD1 or TRBD2 (6 bases each). Germline CDR1 reads SGHTA; CDR2 reads FQGNSA. The CDR3 totals 15 residues. Trimming shortened V by 6 bases and J by 2 bases, and 16 bases separated the two germline ends. The CDR3 here is CASSTGATLQETQYF. CDR3 nucleotides: TGTGCCAGCAGTACGGGGGCCACCTTGCAAGAGACCCAGTACTTC. Full variable domain (missing parts from reference TRBV7-2 and TRBJ2-5): GAGVSQSPSNKVTEKGKDVELRCDPISGHTALYWYRQSLGQGLEFLIYFQGNSAPDKSGLPSDRFSAERTGGSVSTLTIQRTQQEDSAVYLCASSTGATLQETQYFGPGTRLLVL.